The rows below give T cell receptor beta chains drawn from one sample of a study of cytomegalovirus exposure and HLA in healthy donors. Assay used: immunoSEQ multiplex PCR; TCRdb lists only in-frame clones, some missing. The repertoire holds under 200,000 clones, approximately 79% seen once, with around 0.74% in the top ten. Sequenced input: PBMCs. The receptors shown here come from a woman aged 40 to 50 in good health and CMV-seronegative. CDR3s include the opening cysteine and the closing phenylalanine or tryptophan. The D gene is left open where the match is weak. Size tells how often a clone was seen (once, few, many) or the class of an expanded clone, and some rows leave it out.

D | J | size | V | CDR3 | DNA
TRBD1 | TRBJ1-2 | NA | TRBV18 | CASERTGGSPTLYGYTF | TGTGCCAGTGAACGGACAGGGGGCTCCCCCACCCTCTATGGCTACACCTTC
NA | TRBJ1-2 | NA | TRBV7-2 | CASSEIRVFGGYTF | TGTGCCAGCAGCGAAATCAGGGTTTTCGGTGGCTACACCTTC
NA | TRBJ1-1 | NA | TRBV2 | CASSAGRQAGANTEAFF | TGTGCCAGCAGCGCAGGGAGACAGGCTGGTGCGAACACTGAAGCTTTCTTT
TRBD2 | TRBJ2-2 | NA | TRBV9 | CASSVRSGAANTGELFF | TGTGCCAGCAGCGTCCGTAGCGGGGCGGCGAACACCGGGGAGCTGTTTTTT
TRBD1 | TRBJ1-1 | NA | TRBV7-8 | CASSGQGAVNTEAFF | TGTGCCAGCAGCGGACAGGGGGCGGTGAACACTGAAGCTTTCTTT
NA | TRBJ2-7 | NA | TRBV5-1 | CASSLSQVNEQYF | TGCGCCAGCAGCTTAAGTCAGGTCAACGAGCAGTACTTC
NA | TRBJ1-2 | NA | TRBV29-1 | CSVVSQGRNYGYTF | TGCAGCGTTGTCTCCCAGGGGCGAAACTATGGCTACACCTTC
NA | TRBJ1-1 | NA | TRBV19 | CASSIDGSTGTEAFF | TGTGCCAGTAGTATAGACGGCAGCACGGGGACTGAAGCTTTCTTT
NA | TRBJ2-1 | NA | TRBV7-2 | CASSFGTGRDEQFF | TGTGCCAGCAGCTTCGGAACAGGGAGGGATGAGCAGTTCTTC
NA | TRBJ1-1 | NA | TRBV19 | CASSIGRTEAFF | TGTGCCAGTAGTATAGGGAGAACTGAAGCTTTCTTT
NA | TRBJ2-7 | NA | TRBV5-1 | CASSPGTSSYEQYF | TGCGCCAGCAGCCCGGGGACATCTTCCTACGAGCAGTACTTC
NA | TRBJ1-2 | NA | TRBV25-1 | CASSEFGGVYGYTF | TGTGCCAGCAGTGAATTTGGAGGAGTCTATGGCTACACCTTC
NA | TRBJ2-1 | NA | TRBV29-1 | CSVGSTGSYNEQFF | TGCAGCGTTGGGTCGACAGGCTCCTACAATGAGCAGTTCTTC
NA | TRBJ2-1 | NA | TRBV29-1 | CSGKDSYNEQFF | TGCAGCGGGAAGGACTCTTACAATGAGCAGTTCTTC
TRBD1 | TRBJ1-1 | NA | TRBV9 | CASSAYRGRHLGNTEAFF | TGTGCCAGCAGCGCGTACAGGGGGCGTCATCTAGGGAACACTGAAGCTTTCTTT
TRBD1 | TRBJ2-7 | NA | TRBV19 | CASTDTRQGLKRIASYEQYF | TGTGCCAGTACTGACACCAGACAGGGCCTTAAGCGTATAGCGTCCTACGAGCAGTACTTC
TRBD1 | TRBJ1-1 | NA | TRBV5-1 | CASSADRGNTEAFF | TGCGCCAGCAGCGCCGACAGGGGGAACACTGAAGCTTTCTTT
NA | TRBJ1-3 | NA | TRBV10-2 | CASGGFDNSGNTIYF | TGCGCCAGCGGGGGCTTTGATAACTCTGGAAACACCATATATTTT
TRBD1 | TRBJ1-2 | NA | TRBV5-1 | CASSQGQGAIYGYTF | TGCGCCAGCAGCCAAGGACAGGGGGCAATCTATGGCTACACCTTC
TRBD1 | TRBJ1-5 | NA | TRBV5-5 | CASSLPGQGGNSNQPQHF | TGTGCCAGCAGCTTGCCTGGACAGGGCGGGAATAGCAATCAGCCCCAGCATTTT
TRBD1 | TRBJ1-3 | NA | TRBV7-9 | CASSFGTGRSGNTIYF | TGTGCCAGCAGCTTCGGGACAGGGAGAAGTGGAAACACCATATATTTT
NA | TRBJ2-2 | NA | TRBV11-2 | CASSLGVGVLEGELFF | TGTGCCAGCAGCTTAGGTGTCGGAGTCCTTGAGGGGGAGCTGTTTTTT
TRBD1 | TRBJ1-5 | NA | TRBV7-2 | CASSSGQGFSIGNQPQHF | TGTGCCAGCAGCTCGGGACAGGGATTCTCTATCGGCAATCAGCCCCAGCATTTT
NA | TRBJ2-7 | NA | TRBV11-3 | CASSPRYGGEQYF | TGTGCCAGCAGCCCCCGCTACGGGGGCGAGCAGTACTTC
NA | TRBJ2-3 | NA | TRBV7-8 | CASSHGHTSTDTQYF | TGTGCCAGCAGCCACGGACATACTAGCACAGATACGCAGTATTTT
NA | TRBJ1-2 | NA | TRBV5-1 | CASSSKQGSGYTF | TGCGCCAGCAGCTCAAAACAGGGTAGCGGCTACACCTTC
NA | TRBJ1-2 | NA | TRBV10-1 | CASSESGSYGYTF | TGCGCCAGCAGTGAGTCGGGCTCCTATGGCTACACCTTC
NA | TRBJ2-2 | once | TRBV5-4 | CASSPIQGPGRLFF | TGTGCCAGCAGCCCCATACAGGGACCGGGGAGGCTGTTTTTT
NA | TRBJ2-4 | NA | TRBV6-1 | CASTHGAAKNIQYF | TGTGCCAGCACCCATGGGGCAGCTAAAAACATTCAGTACTTC
NA | TRBJ1-1 | NA | TRBV18 | CASSPREWDPYTEAFF | TGTGCCAGCTCACCGCGGGAATGGGACCCATACACTGAAGCTTTCTTT
NA | TRBJ2-7 | few | TRBV5-1 | CASSLGGTVYEQYF | TGCGCCAGCAGCTTGGGAGGGACTGTGTACGAGCAGTACTTC
TRBD1 | TRBJ1-5 | NA | TRBV19 | CASSTRLGTGDNQPQHF | TGTGCCAGTAGTACTCGGTTAGGGACAGGGGATAATCAGCCCCAGCATTTT
NA | TRBJ1-4 | once | TRBV6-1 | CASSVTGTLRGKLFF | TGTGCCAGCAGTGTAACCGGGACACTAAGGGGAAAACTGTTTTTT
TRBD2 | TRBJ2-2 | NA | TRBV28 | CASSGRTGELFF | TGTGCCAGCAGCGGGAGGACCGGGGAGCTGTTTTTT
TRBD2 | TRBJ2-4 | NA | TRBV7-9 | CASSPTGTSGSPVKNIQYF | TGTGCCAGCAGCCCGACCGGGACTAGCGGGAGTCCTGTCAAAAACATTCAGTACTTC
NA | TRBJ1-3 | NA | TRBV28 | CASTHLQVAGNTIYF | TGTGCCAGCACCCATCTTCAGGTCGCCGGAAACACCATATATTTT
TRBD1 | TRBJ1-5 | NA | TRBV27 | CASSLGGTGNQPQHF | TGTGCCAGCAGTTTAGGGGGGACAGGGAATCAGCCCCAGCATTTT
NA | TRBJ1-3 | NA | TRBV11-3 | CASSPDPRNTIYF | TGTGCCAGCAGCCCCGACCCGCGGAACACCATATATTTT
NA | TRBJ1-3 | NA | TRBV5-4 | CASSLAGEAGNTIYF | TGTGCCAGCAGCTTGGCCGGAGAGGCTGGAAACACCATATATTTT
TRBD2 | TRBJ2-5 | NA | TRBV5-4 | CASRVSGTSMETQYF | TGTGCCAGCAGGGTATCCGGGACTAGTATGGAGACCCAGTACTTC
NA | TRBJ1-2 | NA | TRBV27 | CASSPLGGFYGYTF | TGTGCCAGCAGTCCCTTAGGGGGTTTCTATGGCTACACCTTC
TRBD2 | TRBJ2-1 | NA | TRBV7-9 | CASRERLAGDNEQFF | TGTGCCAGCAGGGAAAGACTAGCGGGGGACAATGAGCAGTTCTTC
TRBD2 | TRBJ2-2 | NA | TRBV6-5 | CASSSASGYTGELFF | TGTGCCAGCAGTTCGGCTAGCGGATACACCGGGGAGCTGTTTTTT
NA | TRBJ2-5 | NA | TRBV20-1 | CSARDQETQYF | TGCAGTGCTAGAGACCAGGAGACCCAGTACTTC